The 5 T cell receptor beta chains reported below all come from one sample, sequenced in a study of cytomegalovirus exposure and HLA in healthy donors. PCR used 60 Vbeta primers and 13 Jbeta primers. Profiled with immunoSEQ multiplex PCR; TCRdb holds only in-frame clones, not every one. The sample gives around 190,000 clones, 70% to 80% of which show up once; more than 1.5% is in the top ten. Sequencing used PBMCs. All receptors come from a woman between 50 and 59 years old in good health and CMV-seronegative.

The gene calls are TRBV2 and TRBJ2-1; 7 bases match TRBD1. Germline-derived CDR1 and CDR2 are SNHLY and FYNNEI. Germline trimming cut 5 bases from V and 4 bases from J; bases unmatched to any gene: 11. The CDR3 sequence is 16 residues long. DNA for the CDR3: TGTGCCAGCAGTCCTGGGGACAGAACCGTTTACAATGAGCAGTTCTTC. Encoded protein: CASSPGDRTVYNEQFF.

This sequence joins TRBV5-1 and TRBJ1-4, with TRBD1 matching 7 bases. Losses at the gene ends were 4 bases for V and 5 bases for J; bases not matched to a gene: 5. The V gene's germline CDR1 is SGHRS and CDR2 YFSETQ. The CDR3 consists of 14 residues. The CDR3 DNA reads TGCGCCAGCAGCCTGGACAGGATGAATGAAAAACTGTTTTTT. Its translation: CASSLDRMNEKLFF.

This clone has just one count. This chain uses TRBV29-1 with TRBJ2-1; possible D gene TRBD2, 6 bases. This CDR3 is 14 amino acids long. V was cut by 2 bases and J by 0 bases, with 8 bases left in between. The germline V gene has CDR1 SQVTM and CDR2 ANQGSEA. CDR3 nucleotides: TGCAGCGTTGAACGGAGGGCCTCCTACAATGAGCAGTTCTTC. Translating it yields CSVERRASYNEQFF.

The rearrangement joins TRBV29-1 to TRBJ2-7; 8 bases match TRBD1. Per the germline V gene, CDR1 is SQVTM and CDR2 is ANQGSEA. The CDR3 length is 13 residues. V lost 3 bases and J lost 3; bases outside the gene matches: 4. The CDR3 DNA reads TGCAGCGTTGACACAGGGGGTGGCTACGAGCAGTACTTC. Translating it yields CSVDTGGGYEQYF.

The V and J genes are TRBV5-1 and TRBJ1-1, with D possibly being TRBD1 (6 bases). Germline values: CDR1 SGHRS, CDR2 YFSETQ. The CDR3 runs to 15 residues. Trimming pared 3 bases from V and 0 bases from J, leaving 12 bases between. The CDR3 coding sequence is TGCGCCAGCAGCTCACCGACAGGTATGAACACTGAAGCTTTCTTT. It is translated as CASSSPTGMNTEAFF.